The clone carrying this T cell receptor beta chain was counted only a few times. This record belongs to a study of blood T cell repertoires in COVID-19. Study background: Acute-phase and convalescent COVID-19 samples originated in the United States, Italy and Spain. The analysed material was cDNA or gDNA that came from T cells, B-cell-depleted T cells, or PBMCs.

In the original workflow: Reference gene primer amplification gave estimated nucleated cell counts. TCRdb keeps only in-frame clones here, not all; method: immunoSEQ multiplex PCR. V, J and clone size were drawn from that table, and D and trimming were deduced from the DNA. The sample holds about 410,000 clones; 86% are singletons and the top ten take almost 1.5%. This CDR3 has 14 amino acids. Germline V gene data show CDR1 as SNHLY and CDR2 as FYNNEI. With 3 bases removed from V and 8 bases from J, the gap between germline ends came to 13 bases. The J gene is TRBJ1-4, the V gene TRBV2; D ambiguous. The source material was peripheral blood. The receptor's source is a woman in her thirties with active or convalescent COVID-19. CDR3 amino acids: CASSDFLKAEKLFF. CDR3 sequence (DNA): TGTGCCAGCAGTGATTTCTTGAAAGCGGAAAAACTGTTTTTT. The variable domain in full, with the rest retrieved from reference TRBV2 and TRBJ1-4, is EPEVTQTPSHQVTQMGQEVILRCVPISNHLYFYWYRQILGQKVEFLVSFYNNEISEKSEIFDDQFSVERPDGSNFTLKIRSTKLEDSAMYFCASSDFLKAEKLFFGSGTQLSVL.